The rows below give T cell receptor beta chains drawn from one sample of a study of T-cell reconstitution after alpha-beta-depleted transplantation in children. TCRdb analysed the PCR reads with MiXCR anew, one entry per CDR3 protein. The sample records some 840,000 distinct CDR3 sequences, roughly 15% being singletons. Sequencing used PBMCs, mostly from graft donor cells, obtained 360 days after TCRalphabeta/CD19-depleted stem cell transplant. These receptors originate from a male patient aged 10-17 years who had a stem cell transplant for acute lymphoblastic leukemia, so the T cells may come from the graft donor. The CDR3 runs from the conserved cysteine through the conserved F or W. The order of the fields is J gene, D gene, CDR3 length, clone size, V gene, CDR3 DNA, CDR3 protein. A D gene is named only where the DNA matches it firmly. Where a row states a size, it is once, few, many or the class of an expanded clone; other rows omit it.

J gene: TRBJ2-5; D gene: -; CDR3 length: 16; clone size: few; V gene: TRBV4-2; CDR3 DNA: TGTGCCAGCAGCCATTTGACTCGCGGGACTCAAGAGACCCAGTACTTC; CDR3 protein: CASSHLTRGTQETQYF
J gene: TRBJ2-1; D gene: TRBD2; CDR3 length: 16; clone size: few; V gene: TRBV27; CDR3 DNA: TGTGCCAGCAGCCCCCTACTAGCGGGAGTTTCGAATGAGCAGTTCTTC; CDR3 protein: CASSPLLAGVSNEQFF
J gene: TRBJ2-2; D gene: -; CDR3 length: 14; clone size: few; V gene: TRBV27; CDR3 DNA: TGTGCCAGCCTCCGGGCCGGTAGCACCGGGGAGCTGTTTTTT; CDR3 protein: CASLRAGSTGELFF
J gene: TRBJ2-7; D gene: TRBD2; CDR3 length: 14; clone size: -; V gene: TRBV6-2/TRBV6-3; CDR3 DNA: TGTGCCGGCGGACTAGCGGGAAACTCCTACGAGCAGTACTTC; CDR3 protein: CAGGLAGNSYEQYF
J gene: TRBJ2-5; D gene: TRBD2; CDR3 length: 15; clone size: many; V gene: TRBV15; CDR3 DNA: TGTGCCACCAGCAGAGATGAAGCGGGGGCGGAGACCCAGTACTTC; CDR3 protein: CATSRDEAGAETQYF
J gene: TRBJ1-5; D gene: -; CDR3 length: 16; clone size: few; V gene: TRBV7-9; CDR3 DNA: TGTGCCAGCAGCTCCGTGGGGGCAGGGGTCAATCAGCCCCAGCATTTT; CDR3 protein: CASSSVGAGVNQPQHF
J gene: TRBJ2-1; D gene: -; CDR3 length: 15; clone size: many; V gene: TRBV5-1; CDR3 DNA: TGCGCCAGCAGCTTGGTGAGCGGAGAGTACAATGAGCAGTTCTTC; CDR3 protein: CASSLVSGEYNEQFF
J gene: TRBJ1-5; D gene: -; CDR3 length: 13; clone size: -; V gene: TRBV20-1; CDR3 DNA: TGCAGTGCTAAAAGGACGCTCCAAGGGCCCCAGCATTTT; CDR3 protein: CSAKRTLQGPQHF
J gene: TRBJ2-1; D gene: TRBD2; CDR3 length: 16; clone size: -; V gene: TRBV4-1; CDR3 DNA: TGCGCCAGCAGCCAGCCCATAAGCGGGAGGTCGAATGAGCAGTTCTTC; CDR3 protein: CASSQPISGRSNEQFF
J gene: TRBJ2-1; D gene: -; CDR3 length: 15; clone size: -; V gene: TRBV4-1; CDR3 DNA: TGCGCCAGCAGCCAAGATATCAGGATCGGCAATGAGCAGTTCTTC; CDR3 protein: CASSQDIRIGNEQFF
J gene: TRBJ2-1; D gene: -; CDR3 length: 18; clone size: -; V gene: TRBV3-1; CDR3 DNA: TGTGCCAGCAGCCAAAGGGGTCTAGGGGCCGCGATATACAATGAGCAGTTCTTC; CDR3 protein: CASSQRGLGAAIYNEQFF
J gene: TRBJ1-1; D gene: TRBD1; CDR3 length: 15; clone size: few; V gene: TRBV3-1; CDR3 DNA: TGTGCCAGCAGCCCCCGGGACAGGGGGTCGGATGAAGCTTTCTTT; CDR3 protein: CASSPRDRGSDEAFF
J gene: TRBJ2-2; D gene: -; CDR3 length: 15; clone size: -; V gene: TRBV20-1; CDR3 DNA: TGCAGTGCTAGAGCTGGTAGCGGGAACACCGGGGAGCTGTTTTTT; CDR3 protein: CSARAGSGNTGELFF
J gene: TRBJ2-7; D gene: TRBD2; CDR3 length: 16; clone size: -; V gene: TRBV9; CDR3 DNA: TGTGCCAGCAGCCCAGAGAGTCTAGCGGAGACCTACGAGCAGTACTTC; CDR3 protein: CASSPESLAETYEQYF
J gene: TRBJ1-1; D gene: -; CDR3 length: 14; clone size: -; V gene: TRBV4-1; CDR3 DNA: TGCGCCAGCAGCCACGAGGGGCCTAACACTGAAGCTTTCTTT; CDR3 protein: CASSHEGPNTEAFF
J gene: TRBJ1-4; D gene: -; CDR3 length: 12; clone size: few; V gene: TRBV5-1; CDR3 DNA: TGCGCCAGCAGGGACCGTAATGAAAAACTGTTTTTT; CDR3 protein: CASRDRNEKLFF
J gene: TRBJ2-5; D gene: -; CDR3 length: 15; clone size: -; V gene: TRBV5-6; CDR3 DNA: TGTGCCAGCAGCACAGGGACTATACTACAAGAGACCCAGTACTTC; CDR3 protein: CASSTGTILQETQYF
J gene: TRBJ2-7; D gene: TRBD1; CDR3 length: 15; clone size: -; V gene: TRBV29-1; CDR3 DNA: TGCAGCGTTGAATTGCCGGGACAGGGTAACTACGAGCAGTACTTC; CDR3 protein: CSVELPGQGNYEQYF
J gene: TRBJ2-1; D gene: -; CDR3 length: 14; clone size: few; V gene: TRBV7-2; CDR3 DNA: TGTGCCAGCAGCGCCACCCTCAATTACAATGAGCAGTTCTTC; CDR3 protein: CASSATLNYNEQFF
J gene: TRBJ2-1; D gene: -; CDR3 length: 15; clone size: few; V gene: TRBV27; CDR3 DNA: TGTGCCAGCAGTTGGGGGGACAGCTCCTACAATGAGCAGTTCTTC; CDR3 protein: CASSWGDSSYNEQFF
J gene: TRBJ2-7; D gene: -; CDR3 length: 15; clone size: many; V gene: TRBV4-3; CDR3 DNA: TGCGCCAGCAGCCAAGATGGAGTGACCTCCTACGAGCAGTACTTC; CDR3 protein: CASSQDGVTSYEQYF
J gene: TRBJ2-7; D gene: TRBD2; CDR3 length: 16; clone size: -; V gene: TRBV7-6; CDR3 DNA: TGTGCCAGCAGCTCCGGGACTAGCGGGGCGTCCTACGAGCAGTACTTC; CDR3 protein: CASSSGTSGASYEQYF
J gene: TRBJ2-2; D gene: TRBD1; CDR3 length: 15; clone size: many; V gene: TRBV5-1; CDR3 DNA: TGCGCCAGCAGCCCCGGACAGGGAATCACCGGGGAGCTGTTTTTT; CDR3 protein: CASSPGQGITGELFF
J gene: TRBJ2-7; D gene: -; CDR3 length: 15; clone size: few; V gene: TRBV27; CDR3 DNA: TGTGCCAGCAGTTCAAACAGGGCCGCGTTTTACGAGCAGTACTTC; CDR3 protein: CASSSNRAAFYEQYF
J gene: TRBJ1-3; D gene: TRBD1; CDR3 length: 17; clone size: -; V gene: TRBV7-8; CDR3 DNA: TGTGCCAGCAGCTTTCCCGACAGGGGGCTCTCTGGAAACACCATATATTTT; CDR3 protein: CASSFPDRGLSGNTIYF
J gene: TRBJ2-1; D gene: TRBD2; CDR3 length: 17; clone size: -; V gene: TRBV20-1; CDR3 DNA: TGCAGTGCTAGGGGGACTAGCAGTCGTTACTCCTACAATGAGCAGTTCTTC; CDR3 protein: CSARGTSSRYSYNEQFF
J gene: TRBJ1-2; D gene: TRBD1; CDR3 length: 15; clone size: -; V gene: TRBV5-1; CDR3 DNA: TGCGCCAGCAGCTTGCGCCGGGACAGACACTATGGCTACACCTTC; CDR3 protein: CASSLRRDRHYGYTF
J gene: TRBJ1-1; D gene: -; CDR3 length: 12; clone size: -; V gene: TRBV29-1; CDR3 DNA: TGCAGCGTTGCCCCGGACAGCCTTGAAGCTTTCTTT; CDR3 protein: CSVAPDSLEAFF
J gene: TRBJ2-1; D gene: TRBD2; CDR3 length: 14; clone size: -; V gene: TRBV5-1; CDR3 DNA: TGCGCCAGCAGCTCGACTAGCGCAAACTATGAGCAGTTCTTC; CDR3 protein: CASSSTSANYEQFF
J gene: TRBJ1-1; D gene: -; CDR3 length: 15; clone size: -; V gene: TRBV19; CDR3 DNA: TGTGCCAGTAGCCCACAGGGACCCATGAACACTGAAGCTTTCTTT; CDR3 protein: CASSPQGPMNTEAFF
J gene: TRBJ1-1; D gene: -; CDR3 length: 12; clone size: -; V gene: TRBV11-1; CDR3 DNA: TGTGCCAGCAGCCCGACAGAAACTGAAGCTTTCTTT; CDR3 protein: CASSPTETEAFF
J gene: TRBJ2-7; D gene: TRBD2; CDR3 length: 15; clone size: -; V gene: TRBV5-1; CDR3 DNA: TGCGCCAGCAGCTTGGTTGGGGGGGGGGCCTACGAGCAGTACTTC; CDR3 protein: CASSLVGGGAYEQYF
J gene: TRBJ1-1; D gene: TRBD1; CDR3 length: 15; clone size: -; V gene: TRBV5-1; CDR3 DNA: TGCGCCAGCAGCAGCCTGACAGGGTTCAGAACTGAAGCTTTCTTT; CDR3 protein: CASSSLTGFRTEAFF
J gene: TRBJ2-1; D gene: TRBD2; CDR3 length: 17; clone size: many; V gene: TRBV7-3; CDR3 DNA: TGTGCCAGCAGCTTACTGACTAGCGGGAGCTCCTACAATGAGCAGTTCTTC; CDR3 protein: CASSLLTSGSSYNEQFF
J gene: TRBJ1-1; D gene: -; CDR3 length: 15; clone size: -; V gene: TRBV6-1; CDR3 DNA: TGTGCCAGCAGGACCGGAGGGGCTAGAAGGACTGAAGCTTTCTTT; CDR3 protein: CASRTGGARRTEAFF
J gene: TRBJ2-5; D gene: -; CDR3 length: 14; clone size: few; V gene: TRBV6-1; CDR3 DNA: TGTGCCAGCAGTATGACAGTTTCTCAAGAGACCCAGTACTTC; CDR3 protein: CASSMTVSQETQYF
J gene: TRBJ2-2; D gene: TRBD1; CDR3 length: 15; clone size: -; V gene: TRBV5-1; CDR3 DNA: TGCGCCAGCAGCCCGGACAGGGCTTTTCCCGGGGAGCTGTTTTTT; CDR3 protein: CASSPDRAFPGELFF
J gene: TRBJ2-5; D gene: TRBD2; CDR3 length: 17; clone size: -; V gene: TRBV5-4; CDR3 DNA: TGTGCCAGCAGCTTGGGCGGACTAGCGGATTATAGAGAGACCCAGTACTTC; CDR3 protein: CASSLGGLADYRETQYF